This entry lists 12 T cell receptor beta chains sequenced from one sample in a study of blood T cell repertoires in COVID-19. Assay used: immunoSEQ multiplex PCR; TCRdb lists only in-frame clones, some missing. The sample lists about 260,000 clones; around nine tenths were seen once. Sequencing used PBMCs or T cells enriched from blood (not recorded which). All receptors derive from a woman in her thirties or forties who had been exposed to COVID-19.

The rearrangement links TRBV27 to TRBJ2-3; possibly TRBD2 for D (5 bases). The germline V and J ends were trimmed by 5 bases and 1 base, with 10 bases remaining between them. The CDR3 is 14 residues long. CDR1 and CDR2 from the germline V gene are MNHEY and SMNVEV (reference sequence). The CDR3 DNA reads as TGTGCCAGCAGTGTCAGGACTGGCACAGATACGCAGTATTTT. Amino acids: CASSVRTGTDTQYF.

V and J are TRBV9 and TRBJ1-4; D unclear. V lost 1 base and J 0 bases, leaving 13 bases between the germline ends. CDR1 SGDLS and CDR2 YYNGEE come from the germline V gene. This CDR3 is 17 amino acids long. Here the CDR3 DNA reads TGTGCCAGCAGCGTAAGTGAGCTTACAGCAACTAATGAAAAACTGTTTTTT. Translated: CASSVSELTATNEKLFF.

The chain has TRBV5-1 and TRBJ2-1; D may be TRBD2 (6 bases). Trimming removed 4 bases at V and 7 bases at J, with 15 bases between. The CDR3 covers 14 residues. Per the germline V gene, CDR1 is SGHRS and CDR2 is YFSETQ. CDR3 bases: TGCGCCAGCAGCAATTTGCGGGGAACTAATGAGCAGTTCTTC. It yields the protein CASSNLRGTNEQFF.

This clone was recorded only once. The chain links TRBV7-9 to TRBJ1-1; 7 bases match TRBD1. V gave up 5 bases and J gave up 0 bases; unmatched junction bases: 6. Germline CDR1 is SEHNR and CDR2 is FQNEAQ (reference sequence). This CDR3 comprises 15 residues. In nucleotides, the CDR3 is TGTGCCAGCAGCCGACAGGGTCTGATGAACACTGAAGCTTTCTTT. Translated, it gives CASSRQGLMNTEAFF.

V usage is TRBV30 and J usage is TRBJ1-2; the D gene is possibly TRBD1 (5 bases). V gave up 0 bases and J gave up 6 bases, with 14 bases separating them. The CDR3 has 14 residues. The V gene's germline CDR1 is GTSNPN and CDR2 SVGIG (reference sequence). The CDR3 spells CAWSVGRQRNGYTF. The CDR3 DNA reads as TGTGCCTGGAGTGTAGGTCGACAGCGTAATGGCTACACCTTC.

CDR3 sequence (DNA): TGTGCCAGCAGTCCTTCCCCCGGGCTCGGGAGCTCCTACAATGAGCAGTTCTTC. Encoded protein: CASSPSPGLGSSYNEQFF. V usage is TRBV28 and J usage is TRBJ2-1; D possibly corresponds to TRBD2 (6 bases). The germline gives CDR1 MDHEN, CDR2 SYDVKM. The CDR3 runs to 18 residues. Trimming removed 5 bases from V and 0 bases from J, with 20 bases in between.

The CDR3 spells CASSQGDPGGYTF. CDR3 sequence (DNA): TGTGCCAGCAGCCAAGGGGATCCGGGAGGCTACACCTTC. The chain couples TRBV3-1 (or the pseudogene TRBV3-2) to TRBJ1-2; D gene uncertain. This CDR3 spans 13 amino acids. Trimming removed 1 base at V and 8 bases at J, with 11 bases between. Germline lookup yields CDR1 LGHDT and CDR2 YNNKEL (reference sequence).

V is TRBV19 and J is TRBJ2-1, with D tentatively TRBD2 (6 bases). In germline, CDR1 is LNHDA, CDR2 SQIVND (reference sequence). V gave up 5 bases and J gave up 5 bases, with 13 bases separating them. This CDR3 has 14 amino acids. CDR3 sequence reads: CASSGWGEHNEQFF. The CDR3 DNA reads TGTGCCAGTAGTGGGTGGGGGGAACACAATGAGCAGTTCTTC. The full variable domain, its missing parts supplied by reference TRBV19 and TRBJ2-1, is DGGITQSPKYLFRKEGQNVTLSCEQNLNHDAMYWYRQDPGQGLRLIYYSQIVNDFQKGDIAEGYSVSREKKESFPLTVTSAQKNPTAFYLCASSGWGEHNEQFFGPGTRLTVL.

A word on this clone: Germline is not matched at one junction end, which may reflect a read error. The genes are TRBV5-1 and TRBJ2-5; possible D gene TRBD1, 5 bases. CDR1 SGHRS and CDR2 YFSETQ come from the germline V gene. This CDR3 has 16 amino acids. This chain's CDR3 is CASSSAVSAGQETQYF. The CDR3 nucleotides are TGTGCCAGCAGCTCGGCCGTTTCAGCAGGGCAAGAGACCCAGTACTTC.

The chain joins TRBV12-5 to TRBJ2-2; D remains ambiguous. V was clipped by 1 base and J by 9 bases, with 9 bases between them. Germline loops: CDR1 LGHNT, CDR2 FRNRAP. There are 13 residues in the CDR3. Here the CDR3 reads CASGLAPVRELFF. CDR3 in DNA: TGTGCTAGTGGTTTGGCCCCCGTTCGGGAGCTGTTTTTT. The variable domain in full, completed from reference TRBV12-5 and TRBJ2-2, reads DARVTQTPRHKVTEMGQEVTMRCQPILGHNTVFWYRQTMMQGLELLAYFRNRAPLDDSGMPKDRFSAEMPDATLATLKIQPSEPRDSAVYFCASGLAPVRELFFGEGSRLTVL.

The chain combines TRBV27 with TRBJ2-2; D may be TRBD2 (7 bases). CDR3 length: 16 amino acids. V lost 4 bases to trimming and J lost 7 bases, with 19 bases between them. The V gene's germline CDR1 is MNHEY and CDR2 SMNVEV (reference sequence). CDR3 DNA sequence: TGTGCCAGCAGTTCACCCTCGGGGGGCTGGAGCGGGGAGCTGTTTTTT. Protein product: CASSSPSGGWSGELFF.

The rearrangement links TRBV19 to TRBJ1-2; 10 positions agree with TRBD1. The length of the CDR3 is 17 residues. V lost 4 bases, J lost 3 bases, and 11 bases stayed unmatched. Germline V CDR1 and CDR2: LNHDA, SQIVND (reference sequence). The CDR3 DNA is TGTGCCAGTAGTACTATAGTACGGACAGGGGGGCACTATGGCTACACCTTC. Protein sequence: CASSTIVRTGGHYGYTF. The full variable domain, completed using reference TRBV19 and TRBJ1-2, is DGGITQSPKYLFRKEGQNVTLSCEQNLNHDAMYWYRQDPGQGLRLIYYSQIVNDFQKGDIAEGYSVSREKKESFPLTVTSAQKNPTAFYLCASSTIVRTGGHYGYTFGSGTRLTVV.